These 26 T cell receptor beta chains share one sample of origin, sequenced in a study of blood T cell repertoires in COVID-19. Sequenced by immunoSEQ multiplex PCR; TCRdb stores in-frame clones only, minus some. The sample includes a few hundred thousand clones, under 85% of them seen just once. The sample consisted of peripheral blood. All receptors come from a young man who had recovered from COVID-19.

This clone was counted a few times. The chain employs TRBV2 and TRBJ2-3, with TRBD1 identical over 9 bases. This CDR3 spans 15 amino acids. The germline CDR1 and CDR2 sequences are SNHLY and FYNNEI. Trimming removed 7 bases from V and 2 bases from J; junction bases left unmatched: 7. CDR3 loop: CASNRQGVNTDTQYF. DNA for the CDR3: TGTGCCAGCAATCGACAGGGGGTAAACACAGATACGCAGTATTTT.

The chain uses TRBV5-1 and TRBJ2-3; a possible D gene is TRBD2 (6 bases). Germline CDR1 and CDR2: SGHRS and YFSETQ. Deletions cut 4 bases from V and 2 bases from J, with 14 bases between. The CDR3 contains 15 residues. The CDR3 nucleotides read TGCGCCAGCAGCGGGGGTAGCGGTAACACAGATACGCAGTATTTT. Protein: CASSGGSGNTDTQYF.

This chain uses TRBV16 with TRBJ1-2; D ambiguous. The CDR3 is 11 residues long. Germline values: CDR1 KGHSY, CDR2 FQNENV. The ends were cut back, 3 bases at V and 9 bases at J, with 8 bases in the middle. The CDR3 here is CASSQGRRYTF. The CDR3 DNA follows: TGTGCCAGCAGCCAGGGGAGGCGCTACACCTTC.

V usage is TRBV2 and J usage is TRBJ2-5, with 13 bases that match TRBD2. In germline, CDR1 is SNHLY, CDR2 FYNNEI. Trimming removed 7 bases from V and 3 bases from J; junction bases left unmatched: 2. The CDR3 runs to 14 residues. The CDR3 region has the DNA TGTGCCAGCATCGGGACTAGCGGGGAAGAGACCCAGTACTTC. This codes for CASIGTSGEETQYF.

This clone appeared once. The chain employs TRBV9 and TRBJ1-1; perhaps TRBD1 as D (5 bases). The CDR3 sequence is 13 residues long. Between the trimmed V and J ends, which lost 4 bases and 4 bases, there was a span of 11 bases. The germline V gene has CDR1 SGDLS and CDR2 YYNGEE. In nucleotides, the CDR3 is TGTGCCAGCAGCTCCCAGGGTCTCACTGAAGCTTTCTTT. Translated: CASSSQGLTEAFF.

In nucleotides, the CDR3 is TGTGCCAGCAGCCAACAAGGACAGGGACAAAATTCACCCCTCCACTTT. Residues: CASSQQGQGQNSPLHF. The chain recombines TRBV11-2 with TRBJ1-6, with 8 bases lining up with TRBD1. V dropped 5 bases and J dropped 7; count of bases not matched to a gene: 10. Per germline, CDR1 SGHAT and CDR2 FQNNGV. The CDR3 covers 16 residues.

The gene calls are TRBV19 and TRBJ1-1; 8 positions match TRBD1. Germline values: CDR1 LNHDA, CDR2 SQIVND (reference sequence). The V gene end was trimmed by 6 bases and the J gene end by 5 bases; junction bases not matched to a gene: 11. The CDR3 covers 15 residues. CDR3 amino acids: CASRSGGYGETEAFF. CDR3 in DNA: TGTGCCAGTAGATCAGGGGGCTATGGAGAAACTGAAGCTTTCTTT.

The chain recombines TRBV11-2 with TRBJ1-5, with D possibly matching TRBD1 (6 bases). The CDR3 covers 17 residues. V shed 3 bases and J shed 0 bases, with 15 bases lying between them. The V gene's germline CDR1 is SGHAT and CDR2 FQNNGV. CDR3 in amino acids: CASSFPRTVYSNQPQHF. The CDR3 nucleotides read TGTGCCAGCAGCTTTCCAAGGACAGTCTATAGCAATCAGCCCCAGCATTTT.

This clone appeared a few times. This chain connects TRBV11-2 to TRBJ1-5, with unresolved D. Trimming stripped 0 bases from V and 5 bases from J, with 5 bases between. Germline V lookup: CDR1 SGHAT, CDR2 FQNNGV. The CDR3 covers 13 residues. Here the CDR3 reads CASSLEYDQPQHF. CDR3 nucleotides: TGTGCCAGCAGCTTAGAATATGATCAGCCCCAGCATTTT.

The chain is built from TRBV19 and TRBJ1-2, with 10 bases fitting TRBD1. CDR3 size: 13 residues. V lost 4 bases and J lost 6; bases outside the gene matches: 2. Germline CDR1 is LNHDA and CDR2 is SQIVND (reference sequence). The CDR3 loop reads CASSTGTGDGYTF. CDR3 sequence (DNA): TGTGCCAGTAGTACCGGGACAGGGGATGGCTACACCTTC.

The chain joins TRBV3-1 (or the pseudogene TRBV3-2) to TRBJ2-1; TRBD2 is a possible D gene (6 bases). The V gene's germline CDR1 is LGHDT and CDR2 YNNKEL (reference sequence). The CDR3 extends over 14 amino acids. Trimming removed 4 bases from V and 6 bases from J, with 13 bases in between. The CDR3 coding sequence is TGTGCCAGCAGCCCCGGGGGATGGGGCAATGAGCAGTTCTTC. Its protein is CASSPGGWGNEQFF.

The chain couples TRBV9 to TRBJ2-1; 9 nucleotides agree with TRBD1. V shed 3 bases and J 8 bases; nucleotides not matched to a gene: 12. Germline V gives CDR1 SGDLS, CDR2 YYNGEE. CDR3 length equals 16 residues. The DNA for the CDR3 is TGTGCCAGCAGCGCTTCGCCGGGACAGGGCGCCGATGAGCAGTTCTTC. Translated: CASSASPGQGADEQFF.

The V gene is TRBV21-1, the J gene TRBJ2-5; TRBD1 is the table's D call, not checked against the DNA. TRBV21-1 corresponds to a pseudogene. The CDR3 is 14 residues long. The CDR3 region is CASSNLAREETQYF. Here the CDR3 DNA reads TGTGCCAGCAGCAATCTCGCCAGGGAAGAGACCCAGTACTTC.

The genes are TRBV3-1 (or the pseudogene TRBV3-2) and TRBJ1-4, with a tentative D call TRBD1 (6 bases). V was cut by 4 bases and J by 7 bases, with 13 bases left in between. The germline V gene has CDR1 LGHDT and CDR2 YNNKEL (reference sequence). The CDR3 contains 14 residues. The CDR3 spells CASSPGGGLEKLFF. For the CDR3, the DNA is TGTGCCAGCAGCCCCGGGGGGGGGCTTGAAAAACTGTTTTTT.

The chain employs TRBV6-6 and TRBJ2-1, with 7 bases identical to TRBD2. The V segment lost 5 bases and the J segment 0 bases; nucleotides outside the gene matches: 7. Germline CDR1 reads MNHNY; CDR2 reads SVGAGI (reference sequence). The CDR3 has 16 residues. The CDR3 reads CASSTGWGGSYNEQFF. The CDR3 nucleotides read TGTGCCAGCAGTACGGGGTGGGGGGGCTCCTACAATGAGCAGTTCTTC.

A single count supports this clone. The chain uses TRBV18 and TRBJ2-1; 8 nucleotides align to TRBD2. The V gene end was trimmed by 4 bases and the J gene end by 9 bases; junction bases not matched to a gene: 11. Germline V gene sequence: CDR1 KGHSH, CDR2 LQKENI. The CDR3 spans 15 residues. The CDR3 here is CASSLGGAAGREQFF. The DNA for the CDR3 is TGTGCCAGCTCACTCGGGGGGGCAGCTGGGCGTGAGCAGTTCTTC.

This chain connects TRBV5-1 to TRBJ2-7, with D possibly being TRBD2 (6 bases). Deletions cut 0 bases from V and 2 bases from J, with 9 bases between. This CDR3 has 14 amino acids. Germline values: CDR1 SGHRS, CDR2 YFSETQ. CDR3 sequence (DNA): TGCGCCAGCAGCTTGGGCGGGGCGACCTACGAGCAGTACTTC. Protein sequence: CASSLGGATYEQYF. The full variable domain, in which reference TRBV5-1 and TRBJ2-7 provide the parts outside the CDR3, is KAGVTQTPRYLIKTRGQQVTLSCSPISGHRSVSWYQQTPGQGLQFLFEYFSETQRNKGNFPGRFSGRQFSNSRSEMNVSTLELGDSALYLCASSLGGATYEQYFGPGTRLTVT.

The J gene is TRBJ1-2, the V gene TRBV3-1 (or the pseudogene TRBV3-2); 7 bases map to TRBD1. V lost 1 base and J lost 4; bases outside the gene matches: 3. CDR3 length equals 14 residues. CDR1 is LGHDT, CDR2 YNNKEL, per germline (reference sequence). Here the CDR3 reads CASSQVDRRYGYTF. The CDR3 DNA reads TGTGCCAGCAGCCAAGTGGACAGGCGCTATGGCTACACCTTC.

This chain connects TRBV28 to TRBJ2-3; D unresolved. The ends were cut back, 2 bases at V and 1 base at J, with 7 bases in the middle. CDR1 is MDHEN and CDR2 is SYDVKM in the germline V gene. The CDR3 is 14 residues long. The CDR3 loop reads CASSLNAGTDTQYF. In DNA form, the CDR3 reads TGTGCCAGCAGTTTAAATGCAGGCACAGATACGCAGTATTTT.

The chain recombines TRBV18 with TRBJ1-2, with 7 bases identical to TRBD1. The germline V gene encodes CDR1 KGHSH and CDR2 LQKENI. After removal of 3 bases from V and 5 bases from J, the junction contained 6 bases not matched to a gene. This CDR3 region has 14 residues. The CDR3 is CASSPRDSAYGYTF. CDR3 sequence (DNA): TGTGCCAGCTCACCCCGGGACAGCGCATATGGCTACACCTTC.

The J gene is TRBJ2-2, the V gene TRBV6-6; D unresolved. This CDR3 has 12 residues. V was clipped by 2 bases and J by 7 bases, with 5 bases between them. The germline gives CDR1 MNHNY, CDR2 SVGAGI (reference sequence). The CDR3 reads CASSYESGELFF. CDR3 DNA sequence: TGTGCCAGCAGTTACGAGAGCGGGGAGCTGTTTTTT.

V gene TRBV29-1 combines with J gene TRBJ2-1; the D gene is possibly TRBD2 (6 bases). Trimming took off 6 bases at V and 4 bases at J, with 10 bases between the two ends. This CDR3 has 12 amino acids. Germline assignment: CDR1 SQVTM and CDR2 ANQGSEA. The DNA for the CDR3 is TGCAGCGTGCGCGGGATTTACAATGAGCAGTTCTTC. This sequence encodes CSVRGIYNEQFF.

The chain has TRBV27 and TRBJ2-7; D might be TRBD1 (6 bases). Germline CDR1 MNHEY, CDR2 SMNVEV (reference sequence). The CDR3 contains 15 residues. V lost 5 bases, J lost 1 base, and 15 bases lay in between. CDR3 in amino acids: CASSRSGAQSYEQYF. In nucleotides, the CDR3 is TGTGCCAGCAGTCGCTCAGGGGCCCAATCCTACGAGCAGTACTTC.

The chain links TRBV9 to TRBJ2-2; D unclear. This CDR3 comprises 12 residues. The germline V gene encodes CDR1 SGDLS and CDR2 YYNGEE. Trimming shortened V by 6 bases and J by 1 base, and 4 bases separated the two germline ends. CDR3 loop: CASTKNTGELFF. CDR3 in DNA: TGTGCCAGCACCAAGAACACCGGGGAGCTGTTTTTT.

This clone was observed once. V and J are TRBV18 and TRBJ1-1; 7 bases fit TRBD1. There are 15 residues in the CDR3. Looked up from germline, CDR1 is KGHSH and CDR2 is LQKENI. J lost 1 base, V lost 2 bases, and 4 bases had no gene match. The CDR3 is CASSPIAGGNTEAFF. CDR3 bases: TGTGCCAGCTCACCAATCGCAGGGGGGAACACTGAAGCTTTCTTT.

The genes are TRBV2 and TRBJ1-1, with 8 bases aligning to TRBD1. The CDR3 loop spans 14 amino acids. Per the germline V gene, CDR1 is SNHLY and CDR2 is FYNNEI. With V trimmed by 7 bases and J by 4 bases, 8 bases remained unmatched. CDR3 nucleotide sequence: TGTGCCAGCACCCGACAGGGGATCGGCACTGAAGCTTTCTTT. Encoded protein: CASTRQGIGTEAFF. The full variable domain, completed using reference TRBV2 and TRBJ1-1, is EPEVTQTPSHQVTQMGQEVILRCVPISNHLYFYWYRQILGQKVEFLVSFYNNEISEKSEIFDDQFSVERPDGSNFTLKIRSTKLEDSAMYFCASTRQGIGTEAFFGQGTRLTVV.